One and the same sample provided the 22 T cell receptor beta chains below, sequenced in a study of beta chain features in type 1 diabetes. cDNA synthesis used the whole RNA isolate, giving expressed TCRB sequences. Libraries were prepared by immunoSEQ multiplex PCR; TCRdb keeps only in-frame clonotypes and omits some of them. The sample gives more than 350,000 clones, 10% to 12% of which show up once; 0.04% to 0.05% is in the top ten. Specimen: naive CD4+ T cells from blood. The receptors come from a woman aged 18-30 years in good health.

The chain combines TRBV12-5 with TRBJ2-1, with D tentatively TRBD1 (7 bases). The length of the CDR3 is 17 residues. Germline CDR1 LGHNT, CDR2 FRNRAP. Trimming shortened V by 0 bases and J by 4 bases, and 16 bases separated the two germline ends. DNA of the CDR3: TGTGCTAGTGGTTTGGTATTAGGGGGGACAGCTTACAATGAGCAGTTCTTC. It is translated as CASGLVLGGTAYNEQFF.

The chain carries TRBV5-4 and TRBJ2-7; TRBD1 aligns across 9 bases. The J segment lost 10 bases and the V segment lost 4 bases, leaving 9 bases of the junction unmatched. The CDR3 sequence is 13 residues long. CDR1 is SGHNT and CDR2 is YYREEE in the germline V gene (reference sequence). In nucleotides, the CDR3 is TGTGCCAGCAGCAGATCCGGGACAGGGATACAGTACTTC. Amino acids: CASSRSGTGIQYF.

This rearrangement joins TRBV15 to TRBJ2-2; possibly TRBD2 for D (5 bases). The CDR3 runs 15 residues. Between the trimmed V and J ends, which lost 2 bases and 2 bases, there was a span of 9 bases. The germline gives CDR1 LNHNV, CDR2 YYDKDF (reference sequence). Written as DNA, the CDR3 is TGTGCCACCAGCAGAACCCGGGGTAACACCGGGGAGCTGTTTTTT. This translates into CATSRTRGNTGELFF.

The rearrangement joins TRBV28 to TRBJ2-7, with D possibly being TRBD1 or TRBD2 (5 bases each). Per germline, CDR1 MDHEN and CDR2 SYDVKM. With 7 bases removed from V and 6 bases from J, the gap between germline ends came to 19 bases. The length of the CDR3 is 14 residues. CDR3 sequence reads: CASTSGASGREQYV. In DNA, the CDR3 is TGTGCCAGCACATCCGGGGCATCTGGGCGCGAGCAGTACGTC.

This clone was detected a few times. The rearrangement links TRBV7-2 to TRBJ2-7; TRBD1 matches 7 bases. Germline trimming cut 4 bases from V and 9 bases from J; bases unmatched to any gene: 6. Germline V CDR1 and CDR2: SGHTA, FQGNSA. The CDR3 sequence is 12 residues long. The chain's CDR3 is CASSSNRGTQYV. In DNA form, the CDR3 reads TGTGCCAGCAGCTCAAACAGGGGAACGCAGTACGTC.

This sequence joins TRBV4-3 and TRBJ2-1, with 15 bases that match TRBD2. This CDR3 is 17 amino acids long. Germline values: CDR1 LGHNA, CDR2 YSLEER. J gave up 6 bases and V 4 bases, and 7 bases lay outside the gene matches. The CDR3 is CASSLGLAGGPGNEQFF. The CDR3 bases are TGCGCCAGCAGCCTAGGACTAGCGGGAGGGCCGGGCAATGAGCAGTTCTTC.

V usage is TRBV28 and J usage is TRBJ2-6; TRBD2 might be the D (5 bases). The CDR3 spans 16 residues. With 3 bases removed from V and 1 base from J, the gap between germline ends came to 10 bases. CDR1 and CDR2 (germline): MDHEN, SYDVKM. The CDR3 bases are TGTGCCAGCAGTTTGGGTACGGGGTCTGGGGCCAACGTCCTGACTTTC. It translates to CASSLGTGSGANVLTF.

This clone was detected a few times. The chain is built from TRBV5-4 and TRBJ2-3; weak D call: TRBD2 (6 bases). CDR3 length equals 16 residues. Trimming pared 1 base from V and 0 bases from J, leaving 12 bases between. CDR1 SGHNT and CDR2 YYREEE come from the germline V gene (reference sequence). The chain's CDR3 is CASSLTSHSSTDTQYF. In nucleotides, the CDR3 is TGTGCCAGCAGCTTGACTAGCCACTCTAGCACAGATACGCAGTATTTT.

Only a few counts were recorded for this clone. This chain links TRBV2 with TRBJ1-5; no definite D call. The ends were cut back, 0 bases at V and 1 base at J, with 4 bases in the middle. The germline V gene encodes CDR1 SNHLY and CDR2 FYNNEI. The CDR3 covers 14 residues. The CDR3 region is CASSEALSNQPQHF. The CDR3 DNA sequence: TGTGCCAGCAGTGAAGCGTTAAGCAATCAGCCCCAGCATTTT.

The V call is TRBV10-3, the J call TRBJ2-3; D is possibly TRBD2 (6 bases). The germline CDR1 and CDR2 sequences are ENHRY and SYGVKD. This CDR3 spans 15 amino acids. V lost 2 bases and J 0 bases, leaving 9 bases between the germline ends. The DNA for the CDR3 is TGTGCCATCAGTGAGGGCGGGACCAGCACAGATACGCAGTATTTT. This codes for CAISEGGTSTDTQYF.

V and J are TRBV13 and TRBJ2-3; no clear D. Deletions cut 5 bases from V and 0 bases from J, with 15 bases between. The CDR3 has 16 residues. Germline V gene lookup returns CDR1 PRHDT and CDR2 FYEKMQ (reference sequence). The CDR3 DNA follows: TGTGCCAGCAGCACCGGCCGACGTACTAGCACAGATACGCAGTATTTT. It codes for CASSTGRRTSTDTQYF.

This clone was seen a handful of times. The chain has TRBV29-1 and TRBJ1-1; unclear D gene. V was clipped by 4 bases and J by 1 base, with 13 bases between them. Per the germline V gene, CDR1 is SQVTM and CDR2 is ANQGSEA. The length of the CDR3 is 14 residues. The CDR3 loop reads CSVVRRVENTEAFF. The CDR3 DNA sequence: TGCAGCGTTGTCCGTAGGGTGGAGAACACTGAAGCTTTCTTT. Based on the CDR3 plus reference TRBV29-1 and TRBJ1-1, the full variable domain is SAVISQKPSRDICQRGTSLTIQCQVDSQVTMMFWYRQQPGQSLTLIATANQGSEATYESGFVIDKFPISRPNLTFSTLTVSNMSPEDSSIYLCSVVRRVENTEAFFGQGTRLTVV.

This clone came up a few times. The chain combines TRBV7-2 with TRBJ2-5; D is tentatively TRBD1 or TRBD2 (5 bases each). Trimming removed 8 bases at V and 1 base at J, with 5 bases between. The CDR3 is made up of 11 amino acids. Germline loops: CDR1 SGHTA, CDR2 FQGNSA. The CDR3 region has the DNA TGTGCCAGCGGGACCCAAGAGACCCAGTACTTC. Translated, it gives CASGTQETQYF.

Regarding this clone: Sequence at one end of the junction differs from germline and may be a read error. The CDR3 sequence: CSAEFDRPPYEQYF. The CDR3 DNA follows: TGCAGCGCTGAATTCGACAGGCCTCCCTACGAGCAGTACTTC. The gene calls are TRBV29-1 and TRBJ2-7; a weak D match, TRBD1 (6 bases). The CDR3 covers 14 residues. The germline CDR1 and CDR2 sequences are SQVTM and ANQGSEA.

The chain recombines TRBV30 with TRBJ1-1; no firm D call. CDR1 and CDR2 (germline): GTSNPN, SVGIG (reference sequence). The CDR3 has 11 residues. Trimming cost V 3 bases and J 2 bases, with 4 bases left between them. CDR3 sequence (DNA): TGTGCCTGGAGGGCCAACACTGAAGCTTTCTTT. It specifies CAWRANTEAFF.

This clone was picked up a small number of times. The rearrangement uses TRBV28 and TRBJ2-1; 12 positions match TRBD2. The germline gives CDR1 MDHEN, CDR2 SYDVKM. CDR3 length: 15 amino acids. V dropped 5 bases and J dropped 3; count of bases not matched to a gene: 2. CDR3 bases: TGTGCCAGCAGTCTAGCGGGGGGGTACTACAATGAGCAGTTCTTC. It encodes CASSLAGGYYNEQFF.

V is TRBV4-3 and J is TRBJ2-7; TRBD2 matches 7 bases. Germline V gene sequence: CDR1 LGHNA, CDR2 YSLEER. V lost 3 bases to trimming and J lost 2 bases; unmatched junction nucleotides: 4. The CDR3 covers 14 residues. CDR3 nucleotide sequence: TGCGCCAGCAGCCAGGGGGGAGGGCCCTACGAGCAGTACTTC. This sequence encodes CASSQGGGPYEQYF.

This clone has only a few counts. The chain combines TRBV5-1 with TRBJ2-3; no definite D call. Trimming stripped 4 bases from V and 4 bases from J, with 7 bases between. The length of the CDR3 is 12 residues. Germline CDR1 and CDR2: SGHRS and YFSETQ. The CDR3 protein is CASSEGADTQYF. The CDR3 DNA reads TGCGCCAGCAGCGAAGGAGCAGATACGCAGTATTTT.

In its sample, this clone was seen a few times. The chain has TRBV4-3 and TRBJ2-3; D perhaps matches TRBD1 (5 bases). The germline CDR1 and CDR2 sequences are LGHNA and YSLEER. Trimming pared 0 bases from V and 4 bases from J, leaving 8 bases between. The CDR3 loop spans 14 amino acids. The CDR3 reads CASSQDVRADTQYF. The CDR3 DNA reads TGCGCCAGCAGCCAAGATGTCAGGGCAGATACGCAGTATTTT.

This clone has a handful of counts. The rearrangement joins TRBV5-1 to TRBJ2-1; D is unclear. Trimming removed 5 bases at V and 3 bases at J, with 12 bases between. Per germline, CDR1 SGHRS and CDR2 YFSETQ. This CDR3 comprises 14 residues. The CDR3 protein is CASRGTSHYNEQFF. The CDR3 nucleotides are TGCGCCAGCAGGGGCACCAGCCACTACAATGAGCAGTTCTTC.

This clone was observed a handful of times. The V and J genes are TRBV2 and TRBJ2-7; D not resolved. V lost 4 bases and J 0 bases, leaving 10 bases between the germline ends. The CDR3 loop spans 14 amino acids. CDR1 is SNHLY, CDR2 FYNNEI, per germline. CDR3 protein: CASSVARDSYEQYF. The CDR3 nucleotides read TGTGCCAGCAGTGTGGCTAGGGACTCCTACGAGCAGTACTTC.

The sample holds a few counts of this clone. The chain combines TRBV29-1 with TRBJ2-5, with TRBD1 matching 8 bases. CDR1 and CDR2 (germline): SQVTM, ANQGSEA. The CDR3 totals 13 residues. The V segment lost 6 bases and the J segment 4 bases; nucleotides outside the gene matches: 7. The CDR3 loop is CSVAYRGAETQYF. In DNA, the CDR3 is TGCAGCGTCGCCTACAGGGGGGCAGAGACCCAGTACTTC.